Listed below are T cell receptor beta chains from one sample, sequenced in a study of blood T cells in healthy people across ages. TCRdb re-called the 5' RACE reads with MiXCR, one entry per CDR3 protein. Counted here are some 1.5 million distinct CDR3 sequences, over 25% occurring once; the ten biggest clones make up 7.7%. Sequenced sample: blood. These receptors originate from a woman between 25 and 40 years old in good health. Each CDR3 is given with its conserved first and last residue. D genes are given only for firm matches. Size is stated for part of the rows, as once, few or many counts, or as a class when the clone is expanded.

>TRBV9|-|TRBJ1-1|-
TGTGCCAGCAGCGTAGACGCGAATCTGAACACTGAAGCTTTCTTT
CASSVDANLNTEAFF
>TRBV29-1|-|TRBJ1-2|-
TGCAGCGTTGATCCCAGCCGGGGGGGCTACACCTTC
CSVDPSRGGYTF
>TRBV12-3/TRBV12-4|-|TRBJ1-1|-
TGTGCCAGCAGTTTGGGGGGCGCGTCACCGGTTTGGACTGAAGCTTTCTTT
CASSLGGASPVWTEAFF
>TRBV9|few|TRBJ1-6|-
TGTGCCATCAGCGTAGAACAAGGGCTGAGCGCCTATAATTCACCCCTCCACTTT
CAISVEQGLSAYNSPLHF
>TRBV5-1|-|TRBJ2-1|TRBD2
TGCGCCAGCGCCAAAGCGGGGGGCGGGAATGAGCAGTTCTTC
CASAKAGGGNEQFF
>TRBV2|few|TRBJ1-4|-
TGTGCCAGCGTTTCTAACCCGGGAACTAATGAAAAACTGTTTTTT
CASVSNPGTNEKLFF
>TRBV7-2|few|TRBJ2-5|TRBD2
TGTGCCAGCAGCCTAGACCCCAACAGCGGGAGAGAGACCCAGTACTTC
CASSLDPNSGRETQYF
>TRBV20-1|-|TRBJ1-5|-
TGCAGTGCTAGAGCCCCGACTGGTCGGCCCCAGCATTTT
CSARAPTGRPQHF
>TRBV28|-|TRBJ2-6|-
TGTGCCAGCATGCCAGGAGGCCCCTTCTCTGGGGCCAACGTCCTGACTTTC
CASMPGGPFSGANVLTF
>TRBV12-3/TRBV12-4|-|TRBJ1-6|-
TGTGCCAGCAGTCTACAGGTCACTCTTAATTCACCCCTCCACTTT
CASSLQVTLNSPLHF
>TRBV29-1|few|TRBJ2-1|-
TGCAGCGTTGAGGGGGCGAACTACAATGAGCAGTTCTTC
CSVEGANYNEQFF
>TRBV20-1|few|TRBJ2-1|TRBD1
TGCAGTGCTAGGGGGACAGGGAGACCTTACAATGAGCAGTTCTTC
CSARGTGRPYNEQFF
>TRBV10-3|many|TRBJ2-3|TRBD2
TGTGCCACCGGGACTATAACAGATACGCAGTATTTT
CATGTITDTQYF
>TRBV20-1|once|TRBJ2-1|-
TGCAGTGCGGGGGACTATAGGGGGAACAATGAGCAGTTCTTC
CSAGDYRGNNEQFF
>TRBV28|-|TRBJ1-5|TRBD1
TGTGCCAGCAGGCTAACAGGGGTAAGGAATCAGCCCCAGCATTTT
CASRLTGVRNQPQHF
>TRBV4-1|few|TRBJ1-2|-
TGCGCCAGCAGCCAACCTACGACAGGTGGGGATGGCTACACCTTC
CASSQPTTGGDGYTF
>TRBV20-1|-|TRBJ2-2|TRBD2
TGCAGCGCCCCCCCGGGGGGGCGTTACACCGGGGAGCTGTTTTTT
CSAPPGGRYTGELFF
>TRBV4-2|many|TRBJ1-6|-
TGTGCCAGCAGCCGGGCAGATTCACCCCTCCACTTT
CASSRADSPLHF
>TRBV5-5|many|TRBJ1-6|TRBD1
TGTGCCAGCAGCTCCCGGGACAGGGATTCACCCCTCCACTTT
CASSSRDRDSPLHF
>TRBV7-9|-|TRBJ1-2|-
TGTGCCAGCAGCTCCGAAGAGGGGTCCTATGGCTACACCTTC
CASSSEEGSYGYTF
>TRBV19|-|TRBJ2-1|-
TGTGCCAGTAGTATCGGAGATAGGGGAAGGGAGCAGTTCTTC
CASSIGDRGREQFF
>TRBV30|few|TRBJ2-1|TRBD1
TGTGCCTGGAGTGTACAGGGGGGCAATGAGCAGTTCTTC
CAWSVQGGNEQFF
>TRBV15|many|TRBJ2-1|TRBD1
TGTGCCACCAGCAGGGGACAGGGGATGTGGAATGAGCAGTTCTTC
CATSRGQGMWNEQFF
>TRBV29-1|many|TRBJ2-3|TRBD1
TGCAGCGCTGGACAGGGGGCTACAGATACGCAGTATTTT
CSAGQGATDTQYF
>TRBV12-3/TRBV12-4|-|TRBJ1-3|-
TGTGCCAACCGGGCGGGCTCTGGAAACACCATATATTTT
CANRAGSGNTIYF
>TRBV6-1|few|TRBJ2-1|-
TGTGCCAGCAGTGAGCGGGGAGAGGGGGCAGAAGCCTACAATGAGCAGTTCTTC
CASSERGEGAEAYNEQFF
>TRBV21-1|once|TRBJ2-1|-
TGTGCCAGCAGCAAATTATCCCGTTGGGAGACCCAGTTCTTC
CASSKLSRWETQFF
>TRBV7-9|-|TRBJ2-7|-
TGTGCCACCTCACCCGGACAAGACGAGCAGTACTTC
CATSPGQDEQYF
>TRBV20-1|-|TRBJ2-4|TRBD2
TGCAGTGCCGGGGGGGCTAGGGGGGGTAAAAACATTCAGTACTTC
CSAGGARGGKNIQYF
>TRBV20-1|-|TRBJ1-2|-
TGCAGTGCTGGACAACCCAGGTCAAACTATGGCTACACCTTC
CSAGQPRSNYGYTF
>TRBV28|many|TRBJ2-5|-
TGTGCCATCCATGGGAGGTTGGAAGAGACCCAGTACTTC
CAIHGRLEETQYF
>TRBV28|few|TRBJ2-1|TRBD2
TGTGCCAGCAGTTCCCGGACTAGCGGGAGTGAGCAGTTCTTC
CASSSRTSGSEQFF
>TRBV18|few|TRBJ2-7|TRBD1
TGTGCCAGCTCACCCAGGACAGGGAGGTTAAGCTACGAGCAGTACTTC
CASSPRTGRLSYEQYF
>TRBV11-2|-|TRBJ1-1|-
TGTGCCAGCAGCCCCCGTCTAGACAGAAATAAAGCTTTCTTT
CASSPRLDRNKAFF
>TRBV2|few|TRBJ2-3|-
TGTGCCACAAGGGACGGCTATAGCACAGATACGCAGTATTTT
CATRDGYSTDTQYF
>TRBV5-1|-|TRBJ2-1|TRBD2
TGCGCCAGCAGCTCGGGACTAGCGGGAGGAAGTGAGCAGTTCTTC
CASSSGLAGGSEQFF
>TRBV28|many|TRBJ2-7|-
TGTGCCAGCAGCCCCCCCAGAGCCTACGAGCAGTACTTC
CASSPPRAYEQYF
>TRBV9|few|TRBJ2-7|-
TGTGCCAGCAGCGTAGACGGGAATCTACCCTACGAGCAGTACTTC
CASSVDGNLPYEQYF
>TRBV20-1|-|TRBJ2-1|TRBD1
TGCAGTGCTCCGGGACAGGAAGAGAGCTCCTACAATGAGCAGTTCTTC
CSAPGQEESSYNEQFF
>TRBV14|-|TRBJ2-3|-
TGTGCCAGCAGTTCGCTCTACTCTAGCACAGATACGCAGTATTTT
CASSSLYSSTDTQYF
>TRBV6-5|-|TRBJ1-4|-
TGTGCCAGCAGTTACTCTCTGACTAATGAAAAACGGTTTTTT
CASSYSLTNEKRFF
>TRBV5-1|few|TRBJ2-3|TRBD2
TGCGCCAGCAGCCAAGGGACTAGCGGGGGGGCGACGGATACGCAGTATTTT
CASSQGTSGGATDTQYF